This T cell receptor (beta chain) was sequenced in a study of blood T cells in healthy people across ages. V lost 0 bases to trimming and J lost 0 bases; unmatched junction nucleotides: 10. The CDR3 covers 18 residues. The germline gives CDR1 LNHNV, CDR2 YYDKDF (reference sequence). PCR was performed a second time for roughly 7 to 11 cycles using a sample-barcoded 5' primer and a J-beta primer mix. Every sample gave at least 2.5 million paired-end reads containing CDR3. TCRdb redid the calling of the 5' RACE reads with MiXCR, one entry per CDR3 protein. The sample shows some 1.8 million distinct CDR3 sequences, about 39% of them seen only once.

This TCR was recovered from a human donor in good health. The sequencing input was blood. The rearrangement joins TRBV15 to TRBJ2-7, with 8 bases identical to TRBD2. CDR3 sequence reads: CATSRDRGSSGPSYEQYF. The CDR3 nucleotides are TGTGCCACCAGCAGAGATCGAGGCTCTAGCGGGCCCTCCTACGAGCAGTACTTC.